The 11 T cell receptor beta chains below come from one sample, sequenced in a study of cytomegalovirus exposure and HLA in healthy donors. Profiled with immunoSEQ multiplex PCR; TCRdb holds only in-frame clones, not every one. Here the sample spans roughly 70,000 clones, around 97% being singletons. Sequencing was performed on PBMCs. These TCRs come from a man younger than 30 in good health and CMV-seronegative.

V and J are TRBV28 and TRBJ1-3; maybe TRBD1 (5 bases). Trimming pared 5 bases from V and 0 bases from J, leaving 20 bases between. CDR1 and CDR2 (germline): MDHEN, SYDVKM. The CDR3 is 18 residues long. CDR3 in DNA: TGTGCCAGCAGTGTCTTATCGTCGGGGGTTAACTCTGGAAACACCATATATTTT. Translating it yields CASSVLSSGVNSGNTIYF.

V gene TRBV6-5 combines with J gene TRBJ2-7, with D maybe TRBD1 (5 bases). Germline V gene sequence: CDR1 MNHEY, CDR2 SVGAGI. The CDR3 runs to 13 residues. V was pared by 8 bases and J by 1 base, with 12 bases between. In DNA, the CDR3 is TGTGCCAGCGCCCTGGGGCGGTCCTACGAGCAGTACTTC. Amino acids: CASALGRSYEQYF.

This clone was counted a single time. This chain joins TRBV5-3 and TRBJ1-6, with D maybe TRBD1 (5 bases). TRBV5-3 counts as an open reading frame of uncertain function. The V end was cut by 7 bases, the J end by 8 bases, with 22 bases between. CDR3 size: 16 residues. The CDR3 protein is CARGSAGGSGDSPLHF. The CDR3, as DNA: TGTGCCAGAGGATCTGCCGGGGGTTCTGGGGATTCACCCCTCCACTTT.

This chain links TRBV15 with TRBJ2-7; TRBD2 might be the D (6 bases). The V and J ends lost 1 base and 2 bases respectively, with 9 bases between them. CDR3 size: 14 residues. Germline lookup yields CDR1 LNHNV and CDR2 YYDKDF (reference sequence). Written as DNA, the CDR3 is TGTGCCACCAGCAGAGTGGGAGGAGCCTACGAGCAGTACTTC. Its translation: CATSRVGGAYEQYF. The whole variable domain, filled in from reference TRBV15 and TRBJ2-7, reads DAMVIQNPRYQVTQFGKPVTLSCSQTLNHNVMYWYQQKSSQAPKLLFHYYDKDFNNEADTPDNFQSRRPNTSFCFLDIRSPGLGDTAMYLCATSRVGGAYEQYFGPGTRLTVT.

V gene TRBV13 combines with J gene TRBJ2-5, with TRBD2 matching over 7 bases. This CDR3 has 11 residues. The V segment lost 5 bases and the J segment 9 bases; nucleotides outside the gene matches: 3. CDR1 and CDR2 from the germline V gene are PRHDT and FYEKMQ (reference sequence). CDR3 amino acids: CASSRRGAQYF. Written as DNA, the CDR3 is TGTGCCAGCAGCCGACGGGGGGCCCAGTACTTC.

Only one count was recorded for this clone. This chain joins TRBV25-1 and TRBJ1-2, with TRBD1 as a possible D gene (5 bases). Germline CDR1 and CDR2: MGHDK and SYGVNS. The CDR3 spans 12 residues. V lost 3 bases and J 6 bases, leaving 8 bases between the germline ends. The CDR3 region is CASSDHRNGYTF. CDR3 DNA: TGTGCCAGCAGTGACCACAGGAATGGCTACACCTTC.

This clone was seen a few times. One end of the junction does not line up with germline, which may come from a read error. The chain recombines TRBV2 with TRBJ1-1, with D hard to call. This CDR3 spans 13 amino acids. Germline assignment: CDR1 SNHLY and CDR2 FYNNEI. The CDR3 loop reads CASTELRNTEAFF. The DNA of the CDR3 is TGTGCCAGCACTGAACTCAGGAACACTGAAGCTTTCTTT.

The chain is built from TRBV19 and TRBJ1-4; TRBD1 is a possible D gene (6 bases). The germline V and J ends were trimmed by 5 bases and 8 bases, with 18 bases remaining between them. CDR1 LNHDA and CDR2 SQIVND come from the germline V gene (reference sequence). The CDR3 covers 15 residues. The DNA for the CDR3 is TGTGCCAGTAGTTTCGTAAGCAGGGGCCTCGAAAAACTGTTTTTT. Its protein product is CASSFVSRGLEKLFF.

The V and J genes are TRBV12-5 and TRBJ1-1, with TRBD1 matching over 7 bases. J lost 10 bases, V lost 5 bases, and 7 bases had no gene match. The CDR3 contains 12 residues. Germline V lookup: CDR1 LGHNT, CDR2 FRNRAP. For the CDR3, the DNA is TGTGCTAGTGGTCTCCCGGGACAGAGAGCTTTCTTT. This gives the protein CASGLPGQRAFF.

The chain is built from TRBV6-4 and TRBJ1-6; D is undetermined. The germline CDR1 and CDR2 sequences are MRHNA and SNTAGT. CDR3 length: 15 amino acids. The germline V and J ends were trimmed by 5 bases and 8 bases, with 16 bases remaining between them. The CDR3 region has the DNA TGTGCCAGCAGTTACAGCGGAATTTCTGATTCACCCCTCCACTTT. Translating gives CASSYSGISDSPLHF.

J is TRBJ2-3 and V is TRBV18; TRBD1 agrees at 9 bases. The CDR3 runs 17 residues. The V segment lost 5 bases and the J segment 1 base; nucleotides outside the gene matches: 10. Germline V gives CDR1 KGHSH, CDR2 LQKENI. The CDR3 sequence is CASSALADRGGTDTQYF. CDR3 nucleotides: TGTGCCAGCTCAGCCTTAGCGGACAGGGGCGGCACAGATACGCAGTATTTT.